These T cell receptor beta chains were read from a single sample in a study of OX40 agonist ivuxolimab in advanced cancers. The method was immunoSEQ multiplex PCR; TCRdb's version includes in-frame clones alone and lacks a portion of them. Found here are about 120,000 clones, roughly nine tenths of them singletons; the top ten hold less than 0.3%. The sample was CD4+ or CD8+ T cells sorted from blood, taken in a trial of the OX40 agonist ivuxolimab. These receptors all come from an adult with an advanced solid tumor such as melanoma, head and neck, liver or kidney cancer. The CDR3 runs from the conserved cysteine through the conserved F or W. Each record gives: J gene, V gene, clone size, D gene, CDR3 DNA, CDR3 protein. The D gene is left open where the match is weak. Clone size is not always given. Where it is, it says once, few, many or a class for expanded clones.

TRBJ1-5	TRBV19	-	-	TGTGCCAGCACGAAAGGGGAAAGCAATCAGCCCCAGCATTTT	CASTKGESNQPQHF
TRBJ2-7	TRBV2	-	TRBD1	TGTGCCAGCAATCTAAAGTCTACAGGGGTCCAGGAGCAGTACTTC	CASNLKSTGVQEQYF
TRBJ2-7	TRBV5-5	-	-	TGTGCCAGCAGCTTGGATAGAGCAGGGTACTCCGAGCAGTACTTC	CASSLDRAGYSEQYF
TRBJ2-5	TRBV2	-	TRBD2	TGTGCCAGCAGGCTAGCGGGGTTAATGGAGACCCAGTACTTC	CASRLAGLMETQYF
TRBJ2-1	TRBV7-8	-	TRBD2	TGTGCCAGCAGCTTAGTCTTGCGGGGGGGCAATGAGCAGTTCTTC	CASSLVLRGGNEQFF
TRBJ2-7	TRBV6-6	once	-	TGTGCCAGTTTTCTTTGGCAAACCGCCCCTGGCGAGCAGTACTTC	CASFLWQTAPGEQYF
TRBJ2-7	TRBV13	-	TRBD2	TGTGCCAGCATCCTAGCGGGAGTAGGAGAGCAGTACTTC	CASILAGVGEQYF
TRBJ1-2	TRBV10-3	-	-	TGTGCCACCGCTCTAGAGACAGCATATGGCTACACCTTC	CATALETAYGYTF
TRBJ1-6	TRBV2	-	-	TGTGCCAGCAGTGTGGCCCGGCGAAATTCACCCCTCCACTTT	CASSVARRNSPLHF
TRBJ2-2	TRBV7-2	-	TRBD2	TGTGCCAGCAGCTTAGTCGGGGGGACCTCCGGGGAGCTGTTTTTT	CASSLVGGTSGELFF
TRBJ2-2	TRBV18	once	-	TGTGCCAGCTCACCCGGGACGGCGAACACCGGGGAGCTGTTTTTT	CASSPGTANTGELFF
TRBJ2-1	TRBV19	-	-	TGTGCCAGTATGTGGTCAGGGGACTCCTACAATGAGCAGTTCTTC	CASMWSGDSYNEQFF
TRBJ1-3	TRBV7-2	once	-	TGTGCCAGCAGCGAGGGGCAAGGAAACACCATATATTTT	CASSEGQGNTIYF
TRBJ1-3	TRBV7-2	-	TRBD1	TGTGCCAGCAGCTTAGTACACAGGGGAGGAAACACCATATATTTT	CASSLVHRGGNTIYF
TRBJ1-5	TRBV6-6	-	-	TGTGCCAGCAGTGCTTATAGCAATCAGCCCCAGCATTTT	CASSAYSNQPQHF
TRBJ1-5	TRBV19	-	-	TGTGCCAGTAGTATGCCGACAGGATTTGTCAATCAGCCCCAGCATTTT	CASSMPTGFVNQPQHF
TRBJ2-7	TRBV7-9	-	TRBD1	TGTGCCAGCAGCTCCGGGACAGGGGGCCAAACATACGAGCAGTACTTC	CASSSGTGGQTYEQYF
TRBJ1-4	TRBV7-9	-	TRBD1	TGTGCCAGCAGCCCGGGGCAGGGGGTAACTGAAAAACTGTTTTTT	CASSPGQGVTEKLFF
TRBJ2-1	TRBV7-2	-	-	TGTGCCAGCAGCCTCTTAAAAAGCTCCTACAATGAGCAGTTCTTC	CASSLLKSSYNEQFF
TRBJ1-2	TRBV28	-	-	TGTGCCAGCAGTTTCTCTTTGAGTGGCGGCTATGGCTACACCTTC	CASSFSLSGGYGYTF
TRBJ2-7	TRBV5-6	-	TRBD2	TGTGCCAGCGAGGGACTAGCGGGTGTCCTGGGCTCCTACGAGCAGTACTTC	CASEGLAGVLGSYEQYF
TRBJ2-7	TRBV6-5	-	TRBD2	TGTGCCAGCACCCCGGGGGGGTTGTCCTACGAGCAGTACTTC	CASTPGGLSYEQYF
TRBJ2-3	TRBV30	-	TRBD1	TGTGCCTGGAGCCCGGGACAGGGTCAAACAGATACGCAGTATTTT	CAWSPGQGQTDTQYF
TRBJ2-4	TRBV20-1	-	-	TGCAGTGCTAGAGGTCAAAACATTCAGTACTTC	CSARGQNIQYF
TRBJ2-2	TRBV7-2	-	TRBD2	TGTGCCAGCAGGCGGCCAGCGGGGAAGGGCGGGGAGCTGTTTTTT	CASRRPAGKGGELFF
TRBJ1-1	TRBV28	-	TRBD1	TGTGCCAGCACCGACAGGGGCCCTGAAGCTTTCTTT	CASTDRGPEAFF
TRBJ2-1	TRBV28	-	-	TGTGCCAGCAGCTTCACTAGCCGCCCCTACAATGAGCAGTTCTTC	CASSFTSRPYNEQFF
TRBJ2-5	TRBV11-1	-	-	TGTGCCAGCAGCTCGGGAGAGACCCAGTACTTC	CASSSGETQYF
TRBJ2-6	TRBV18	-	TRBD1	TGTGCCAGCTCACCATTCCCGGGACAGGGGACGGGTGGGGCCAACGTCCTGACTTTC	CASSPFPGQGTGGANVLTF
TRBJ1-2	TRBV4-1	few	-	TGCGCCAGCAGCATGGGAACAGGGAAAAACTATGGCTACACCTTC	CASSMGTGKNYGYTF
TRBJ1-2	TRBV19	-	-	TGTGCCAGTACGGGGGGGATGTATGGCTACACCTTC	CASTGGMYGYTF
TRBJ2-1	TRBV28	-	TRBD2	TGTGCCACCCTTTCGGTAGCGGGAGGCAATGAGCAGTTCTTC	CATLSVAGGNEQFF
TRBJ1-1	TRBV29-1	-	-	TGCAGCGTTGAAGCCGGACGCGCTTTCTTT	CSVEAGRAFF
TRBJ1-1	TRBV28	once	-	TGTGCCAGCAGTTTAGGGTTAGACACTGAAGCTTTCTTT	CASSLGLDTEAFF
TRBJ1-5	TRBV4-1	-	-	TGCGCCAGCAGCCAAGATGAGGCAGCCCCTAGGCCCCAGCATTTT	CASSQDEAAPRPQHF
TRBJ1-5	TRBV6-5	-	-	TGTGCCAGCAGTTATAGGGGGTATAGCAATCAGCCCCAGCATTTT	CASSYRGYSNQPQHF
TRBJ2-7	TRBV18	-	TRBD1	TGTGCCAGCTCCCTACAGGGGGCCATCTACGAGCAGTACTTC	CASSLQGAIYEQYF
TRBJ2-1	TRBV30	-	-	TGTGCCTGGAGTGTACTGTCGGGAGTGGAGTTCTTC	CAWSVLSGVEFF
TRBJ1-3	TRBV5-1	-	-	TGCGCCAGCAGCCTCGAGTTGGGGCTCTCTGGAAACACCATATATTTT	CASSLELGLSGNTIYF
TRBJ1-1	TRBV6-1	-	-	TGTGCCAGCAGTGCCAGCGGGTTCGCTGCTTTCTTT	CASSASGFAAFF
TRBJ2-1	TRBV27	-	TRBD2	TGTGCCAGCAGTTCACTAGCGGGCCGCCCCTACAATGAGCAGTTCTTC	CASSSLAGRPYNEQFF
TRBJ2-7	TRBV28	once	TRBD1	TGTGCCAGCAGTTTTACCGGGACAGGAGCTTACGAGCAGTACTTC	CASSFTGTGAYEQYF
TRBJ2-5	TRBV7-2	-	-	TGTGCCAGCAGCTCGGACAACCAAGAGACCCAGTACTTC	CASSSDNQETQYF
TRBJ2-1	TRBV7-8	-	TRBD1	TGTGCCAGCCTCCCTGGACAGGCCGCCTCCTACAATGAGCAGTTCTTC	CASLPGQAASYNEQFF
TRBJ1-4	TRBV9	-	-	TGTGCCAGCAGCTCCACCGGGGCACAGAATGAAAAACTGTTTTTT	CASSSTGAQNEKLFF
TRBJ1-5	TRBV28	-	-	TGTGCCAGCGCGGACCTTCCGACCCAGCATTTT	CASADLPTQHF
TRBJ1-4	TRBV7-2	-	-	TGTGCCAGCAGCTTAACCCAGGGGCTAACTAATGAAAAACTGTTTTTT	CASSLTQGLTNEKLFF
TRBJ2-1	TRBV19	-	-	TGTGCCAGTAGTGGGAGCTCCTACAATGAGCAGTTCTTC	CASSGSSYNEQFF
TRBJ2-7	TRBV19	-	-	TGTGCCAGTAGTATAGATGGCGAGGGATCCTACGAGCAGTACTTC	CASSIDGEGSYEQYF
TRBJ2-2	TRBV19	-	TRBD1	TGTGCCAGTAGTGTGGACAGGGAAAAGGGCGGGGAGCTGTTTTTT	CASSVDREKGGELFF
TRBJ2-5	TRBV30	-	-	TGTGCCTGGGGAACGACCCGGGGCATGTGGGAGACCCAGTACTTC	CAWGTTRGMWETQYF
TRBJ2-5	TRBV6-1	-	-	TGTGCCAGCAGTAGACGGCCTTACCAAGAGACCCAGTACTTC	CASSRRPYQETQYF
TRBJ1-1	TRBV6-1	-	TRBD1	TGTGCCAGCACCTTAGAGGGACAGGTGCTTGAAGCTTTCTTT	CASTLEGQVLEAFF
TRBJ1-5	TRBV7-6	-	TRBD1	TGTGCCAGCAGCTACACAGGGGGCGGCAATCAGCCCCAGCATTTT	CASSYTGGGNQPQHF
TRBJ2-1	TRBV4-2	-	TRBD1	TGTGCCAGCAGTCGGGGACAGGGGGGACTGGGTGAGCAGTTCTTC	CASSRGQGGLGEQFF